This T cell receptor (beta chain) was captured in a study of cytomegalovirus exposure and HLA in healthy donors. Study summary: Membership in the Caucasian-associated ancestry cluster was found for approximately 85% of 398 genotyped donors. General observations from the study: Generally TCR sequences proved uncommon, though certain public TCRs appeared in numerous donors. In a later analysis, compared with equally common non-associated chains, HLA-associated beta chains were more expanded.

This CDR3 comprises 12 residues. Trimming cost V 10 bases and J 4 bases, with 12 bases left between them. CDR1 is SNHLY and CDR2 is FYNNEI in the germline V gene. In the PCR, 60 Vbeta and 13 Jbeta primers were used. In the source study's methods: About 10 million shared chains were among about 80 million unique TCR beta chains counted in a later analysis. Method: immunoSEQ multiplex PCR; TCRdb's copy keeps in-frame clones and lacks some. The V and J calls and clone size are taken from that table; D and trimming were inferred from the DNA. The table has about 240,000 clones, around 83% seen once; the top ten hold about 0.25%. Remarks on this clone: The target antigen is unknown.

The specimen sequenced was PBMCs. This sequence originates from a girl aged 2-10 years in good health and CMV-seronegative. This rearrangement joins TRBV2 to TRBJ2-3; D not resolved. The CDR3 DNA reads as TGTGCCACCTCTAGAGTGGCAGATACGCAGTATTTT. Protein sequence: CATSRVADTQYF. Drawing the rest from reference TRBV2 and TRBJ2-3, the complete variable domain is EPEVTQTPSHQVTQMGQEVILRCVPISNHLYFYWYRQILGQKVEFLVSFYNNEISEKSEIFDDQFSVERPDGSNFTLKIRSTKLEDSAMYFCATSRVADTQYFGPGTRLTVL.